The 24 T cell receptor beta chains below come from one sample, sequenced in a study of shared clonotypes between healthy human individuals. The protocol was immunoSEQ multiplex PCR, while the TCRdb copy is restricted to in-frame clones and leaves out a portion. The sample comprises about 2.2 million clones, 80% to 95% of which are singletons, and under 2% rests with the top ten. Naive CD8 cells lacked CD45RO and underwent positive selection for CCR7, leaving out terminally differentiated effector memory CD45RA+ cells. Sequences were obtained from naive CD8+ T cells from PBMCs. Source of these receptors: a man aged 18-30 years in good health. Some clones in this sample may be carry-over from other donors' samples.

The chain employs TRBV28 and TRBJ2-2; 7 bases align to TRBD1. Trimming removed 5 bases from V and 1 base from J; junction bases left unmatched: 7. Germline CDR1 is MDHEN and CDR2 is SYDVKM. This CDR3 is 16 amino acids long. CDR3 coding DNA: TGTGCCAGCAGTGGAGACAGGGTATTGAACACCGGGGAGCTGTTTTTT. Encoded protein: CASSGDRVLNTGELFF.

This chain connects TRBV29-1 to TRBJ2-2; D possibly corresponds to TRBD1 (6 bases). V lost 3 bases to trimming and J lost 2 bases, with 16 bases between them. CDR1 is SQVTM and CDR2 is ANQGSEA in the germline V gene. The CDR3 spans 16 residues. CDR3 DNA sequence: TGCAGCGTTGACCTGCGTGGGACAACAAACACCGGGGAGCTGTTTTTT. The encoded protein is CSVDLRGTTNTGELFF.

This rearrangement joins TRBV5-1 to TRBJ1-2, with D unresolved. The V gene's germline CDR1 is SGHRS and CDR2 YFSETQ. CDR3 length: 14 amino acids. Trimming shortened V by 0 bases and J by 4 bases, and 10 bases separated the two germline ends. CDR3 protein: CASSLGADSYGYTF. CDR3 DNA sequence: TGCGCCAGCAGCTTGGGAGCCGACTCCTATGGCTACACCTTC.

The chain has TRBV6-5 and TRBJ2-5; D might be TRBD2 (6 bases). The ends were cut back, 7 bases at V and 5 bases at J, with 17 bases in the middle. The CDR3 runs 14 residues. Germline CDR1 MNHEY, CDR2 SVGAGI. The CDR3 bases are TGTGCCAGCACTATAGGGGAGGAGGCGGAGACCCAGTACTTC. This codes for CASTIGEEAETQYF.

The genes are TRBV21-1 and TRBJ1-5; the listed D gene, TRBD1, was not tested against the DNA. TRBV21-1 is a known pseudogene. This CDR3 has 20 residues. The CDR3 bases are TGTGCCCCCAGGGTATCTACCACCCACACCAGGGGACAGGGGAATCAGCCCCAGCATTTT. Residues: CAPRVSTTHTRGQGNQPQHF.

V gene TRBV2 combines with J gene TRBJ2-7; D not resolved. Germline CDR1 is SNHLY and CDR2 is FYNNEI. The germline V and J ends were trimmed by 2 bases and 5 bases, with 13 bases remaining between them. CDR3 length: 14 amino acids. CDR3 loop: CASSEPLRIHEQYF. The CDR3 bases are TGTGCCAGCAGTGAACCCCTCCGAATCCACGAGCAGTACTTC.

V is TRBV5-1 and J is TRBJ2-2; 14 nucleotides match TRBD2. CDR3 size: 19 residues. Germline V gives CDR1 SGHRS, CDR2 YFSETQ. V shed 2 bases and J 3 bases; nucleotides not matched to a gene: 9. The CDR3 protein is CASSLWGLAGESDTGELFF. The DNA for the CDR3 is TGCGCCAGCAGCTTATGGGGACTAGCGGGAGAGTCGGACACCGGGGAGCTGTTTTTT. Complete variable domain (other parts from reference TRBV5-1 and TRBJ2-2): KAGVTQTPRYLIKTRGQQVTLSCSPISGHRSVSWYQQTPGQGLQFLFEYFSETQRNKGNFPGRFSGRQFSNSRSEMNVSTLELGDSALYLCASSLWGLAGESDTGELFFGEGSRLTVL.

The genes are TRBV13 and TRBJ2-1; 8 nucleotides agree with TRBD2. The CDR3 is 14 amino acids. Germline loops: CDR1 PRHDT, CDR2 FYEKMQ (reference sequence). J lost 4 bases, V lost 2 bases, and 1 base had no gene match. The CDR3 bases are TGTGCCAGCAGCTTACAGCGGGAGTACAATGAGCAGTTCTTC. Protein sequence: CASSLQREYNEQFF.

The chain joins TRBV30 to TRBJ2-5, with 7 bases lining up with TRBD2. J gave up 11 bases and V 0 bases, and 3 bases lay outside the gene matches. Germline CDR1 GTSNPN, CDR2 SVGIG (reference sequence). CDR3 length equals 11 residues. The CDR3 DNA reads TGTGCCTGGAGTGTACGGGGGGAGCAGTACTTC. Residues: CAWSVRGEQYF.

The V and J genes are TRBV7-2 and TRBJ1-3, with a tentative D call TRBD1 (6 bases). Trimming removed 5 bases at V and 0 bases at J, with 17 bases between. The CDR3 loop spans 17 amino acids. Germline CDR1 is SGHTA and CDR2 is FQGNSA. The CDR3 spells CASSRPREGDSGNTIYF. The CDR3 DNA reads TGTGCCAGCAGCCGGCCCAGGGAGGGGGACTCTGGAAACACCATATATTTT.

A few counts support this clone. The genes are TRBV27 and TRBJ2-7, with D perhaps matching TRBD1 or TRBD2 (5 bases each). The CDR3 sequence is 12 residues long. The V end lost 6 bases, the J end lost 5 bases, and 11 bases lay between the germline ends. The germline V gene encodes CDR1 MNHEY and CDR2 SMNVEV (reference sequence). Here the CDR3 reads CASRGPVDEQYF. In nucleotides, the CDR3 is TGTGCCAGCAGGGGACCCGTGGACGAGCAGTACTTC.

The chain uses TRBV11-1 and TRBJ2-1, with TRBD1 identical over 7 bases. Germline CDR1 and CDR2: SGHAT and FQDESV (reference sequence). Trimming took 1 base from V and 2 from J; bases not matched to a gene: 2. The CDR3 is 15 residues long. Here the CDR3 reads CASSLGGGTYNEQFF. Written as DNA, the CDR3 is TGTGCCAGCAGCTTAGGAGGGGGCACCTACAATGAGCAGTTCTTC.

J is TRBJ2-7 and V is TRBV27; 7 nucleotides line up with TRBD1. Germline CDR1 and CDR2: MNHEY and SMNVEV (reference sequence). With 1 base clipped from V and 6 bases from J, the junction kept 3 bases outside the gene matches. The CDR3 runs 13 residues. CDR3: CASSLYDRAEQYF. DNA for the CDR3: TGTGCCAGCAGTTTATATGACAGGGCCGAGCAGTACTTC.

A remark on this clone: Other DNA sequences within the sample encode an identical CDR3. CDR3 sequence reads: CASSPTSGVNTGELFF. DNA of the CDR3: TGTGCCAGCAGCCCCACTAGCGGGGTTAACACCGGGGAGCTGTTTTTT. The rearrangement uses TRBV9 and TRBJ2-2, with 10 bases fitting TRBD2. Germline lookup yields CDR1 SGDLS and CDR2 YYNGEE. Unmatched junction bases numbered 5, after V lost 4 bases and J lost 2 bases. The length of the CDR3 is 16 residues.

As DNA, the CDR3 is TGCGCCAGCAGCCAAGGTGGGGGCCGGTTGCCCCAGCATTTT. It specifies CASSQGGGRLPQHF. The chain combines TRBV4-1 with TRBJ1-5; D may be TRBD1 (6 bases). Germline-derived CDR1 and CDR2 are MGHRA and YSYEKL. The CDR3 contains 14 residues. The V gene lost 1 base and the J gene lost 9 bases, with 13 bases spanning the gap.

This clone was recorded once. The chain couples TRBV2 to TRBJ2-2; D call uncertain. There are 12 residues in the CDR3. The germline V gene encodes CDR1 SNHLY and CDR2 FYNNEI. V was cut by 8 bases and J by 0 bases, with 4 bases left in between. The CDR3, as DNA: TGTGCCAGCGAAACGAACACCGGGGAGCTGTTTTTT. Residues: CASETNTGELFF. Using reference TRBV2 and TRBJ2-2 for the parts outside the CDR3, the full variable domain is EPEVTQTPSHQVTQMGQEVILRCVPISNHLYFYWYRQILGQKVEFLVSFYNNEISEKSEIFDDQFSVERPDGSNFTLKIRSTKLEDSAMYFCASETNTGELFFGEGSRLTVL.

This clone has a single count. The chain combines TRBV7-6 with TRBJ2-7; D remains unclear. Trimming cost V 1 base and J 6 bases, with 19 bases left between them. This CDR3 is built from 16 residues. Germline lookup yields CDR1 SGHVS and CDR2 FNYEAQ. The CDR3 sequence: CASSLEASPRLIEQYF. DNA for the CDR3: TGTGCCAGCAGCTTAGAGGCCTCTCCTCGCCTCATCGAGCAGTACTTC.

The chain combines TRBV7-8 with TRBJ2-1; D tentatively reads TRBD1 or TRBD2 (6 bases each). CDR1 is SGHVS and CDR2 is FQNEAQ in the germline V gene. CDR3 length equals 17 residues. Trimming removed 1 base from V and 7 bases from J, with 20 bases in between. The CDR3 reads CASSLEGGFLGENEQFF. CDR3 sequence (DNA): TGTGCCAGCAGCTTAGAGGGGGGCTTCCTGGGAGAGAATGAGCAGTTCTTC.

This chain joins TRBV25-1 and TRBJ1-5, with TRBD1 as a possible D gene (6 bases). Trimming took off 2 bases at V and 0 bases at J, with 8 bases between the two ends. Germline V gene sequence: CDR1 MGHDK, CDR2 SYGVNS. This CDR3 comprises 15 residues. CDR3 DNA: TGTGCCAGCAGTGAACAGGGGTATAGCAATCAGCCCCAGCATTTT. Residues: CASSEQGYSNQPQHF. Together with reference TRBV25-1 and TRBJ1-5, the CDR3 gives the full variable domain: EADIYQTPRYLVIGTGKKITLECSQTMGHDKMYWYQQDPGMELHLIHYSYGVNSTEKGDLSSESTVSRIRTEHFPLTLESARPSHTSQYLCASSEQGYSNQPQHFGDGTRLSIL.

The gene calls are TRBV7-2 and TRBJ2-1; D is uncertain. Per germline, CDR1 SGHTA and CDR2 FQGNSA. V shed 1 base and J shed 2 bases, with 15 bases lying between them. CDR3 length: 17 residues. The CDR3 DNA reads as TGTGCCAGCAGCTTAGGAGCCGGACGGGCCACCTACAATGAGCAGTTCTTC. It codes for CASSLGAGRATYNEQFF.

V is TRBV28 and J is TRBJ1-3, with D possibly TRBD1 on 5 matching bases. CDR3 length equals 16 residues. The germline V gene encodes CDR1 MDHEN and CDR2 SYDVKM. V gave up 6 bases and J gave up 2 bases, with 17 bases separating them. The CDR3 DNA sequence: TGTGCCAGCAGGAGGGCCTCAGGGCCGGCTGGAAACACCATATATTTT. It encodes CASRRASGPAGNTIYF.

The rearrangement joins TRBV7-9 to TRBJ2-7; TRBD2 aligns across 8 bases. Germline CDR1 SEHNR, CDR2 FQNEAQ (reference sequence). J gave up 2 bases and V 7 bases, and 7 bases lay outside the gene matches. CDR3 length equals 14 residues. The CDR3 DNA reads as TGTGCCAGCACCCACCGGGGGGGAACCTACGAGCAGTACTTC. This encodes CASTHRGGTYEQYF.

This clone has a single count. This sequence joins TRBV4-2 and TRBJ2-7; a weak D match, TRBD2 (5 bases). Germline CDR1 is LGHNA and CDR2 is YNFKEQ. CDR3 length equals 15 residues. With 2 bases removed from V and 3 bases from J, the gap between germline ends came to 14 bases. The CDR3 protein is CASSQSMTGFYEQYF. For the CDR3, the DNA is TGTGCCAGCAGCCAATCTATGACGGGATTCTACGAGCAGTACTTC.

The CDR3 loop reads CASSFSRGHEKLFF. CDR3 bases: TGTGCCAGCAGTTTCTCCAGGGGGCACGAAAAACTGTTTTTT. The genes are TRBV28 and TRBJ1-4; the match to TRBD1 covers 8 bases. The CDR3 totals 14 residues. The V gene end was trimmed by 3 bases and the J gene end by 8 bases; junction bases not matched to a gene: 5. The V gene's germline CDR1 is MDHEN and CDR2 SYDVKM.